The source of this T cell receptor (beta chain) is a study of T cells in Graves' hyperthyroidism and ophthalmopathy. The CDR3 is 20 amino acids. CDR1 and CDR2 (germline): ENHRY, SYGVKD. Trimming cost V 2 bases and J 2 bases, with 25 bases left between them. TCR beta CDR3 regions were amplified from RNA transcripts. The TCR CDR3 was amplified in a first-round RT-PCR using the HTBI primer set. A single record per CDR3 protein comes from TCRdb applying MiXCR to the multiplex PCR reads. Here the sample spans approximately 570,000 distinct CDR3 sequences, less than 20% being singletons. The clonotype comes from a man in his forties with Graves' ophthalmopathy. The specimen was blood. The gene calls are TRBV10-3 and TRBJ1-3, with D maybe TRBD1 (6 bases). Here the CDR3 DNA reads TGTGCCATCAGTGAGATTCCGGGGGGCGCGGCGGCACTTCCTGGAAACACCATATATTTT. Its translation: CAISEIPGGAAALPGNTIYF.